This TCR beta chain was sequenced in a study of blood T cell repertoires in COVID-19. Study-level information: Sources were T cells, B-cell-depleted T cells, or PBMCs; the material itself was cDNA or gDNA.

The germline CDR1 and CDR2 sequences are SGHRS and YFSETQ. Trimming took 4 bases from V and 0 from J; bases not matched to a gene: 4. The CDR3 extends over 15 amino acids. Authors' methods: How many nucleated cells were present was estimated from reference gene primer amplification. Sequencing was performed with immunoSEQ multiplex PCR; in TCRdb, only in-frame clones are kept and a portion is missing. The DNA was the basis for D and trimming; V, J and clone size are from that table. The sample contains some 83,000 clones, 88% of which appear only once. The chain links TRBV5-1 to TRBJ2-1; 7 bases map to TRBD2. The TCR was taken from a man aged 55 to 69 with acute or convalescent COVID-19. The sample taken for sequencing was peripheral blood. This CDR3 is CASSREASSYNEQFF. In nucleotides, the CDR3 is TGCGCCAGCAGCCGGGAGGCGTCCTCCTACAATGAGCAGTTCTTC.